The sample holds many counts of the clone carrying this T cell receptor beta chain. V lost 6 bases to trimming and J lost 1 base, with 7 bases between them. The CDR3 loop spans 13 amino acids. Germline CDR1 reads MDHEN; CDR2 reads SYDVKM. TCRdb itself ran the 5' RACE reads through MiXCR, one entry per CDR3 protein. The sample yields 130,000 or so distinct CDR3 sequences, over 6.5% seen once. The data were taken from a study of CD8 T cells in ankylosing spondylitis. Source material: blood, either unsorted or a sorted T cell fraction (not recorded which). The origin of this receptor is a male donor with ankylosing spondylitis or in good health (not recorded which). V and J are TRBV28 and TRBJ2-1; D remains unclear. This CDR3 is CASSDHSYNEQFF. CDR3 coding DNA: TGTGCCAGCAGCGATCATTCCTACAATGAGCAGTTCTTC.